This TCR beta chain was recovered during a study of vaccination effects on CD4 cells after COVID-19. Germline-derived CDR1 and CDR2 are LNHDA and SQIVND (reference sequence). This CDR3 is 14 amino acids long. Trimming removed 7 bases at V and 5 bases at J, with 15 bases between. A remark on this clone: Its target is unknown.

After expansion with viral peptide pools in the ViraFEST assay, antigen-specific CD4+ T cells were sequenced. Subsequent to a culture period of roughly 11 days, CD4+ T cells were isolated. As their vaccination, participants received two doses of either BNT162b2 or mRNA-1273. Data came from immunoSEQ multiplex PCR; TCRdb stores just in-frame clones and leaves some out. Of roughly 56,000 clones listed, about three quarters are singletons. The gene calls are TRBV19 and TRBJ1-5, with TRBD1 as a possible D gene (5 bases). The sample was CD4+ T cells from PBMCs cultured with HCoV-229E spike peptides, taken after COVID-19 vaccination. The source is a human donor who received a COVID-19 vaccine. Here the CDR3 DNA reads TGTGCCAGTAACCCAGGCCTCAGGGATCAGCCCCAGCATTTT. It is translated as CASNPGLRDQPQHF.